A selection of T cell receptor beta chains follows, all from one sample in a study of blood T cell repertoires in COVID-19. The protocol was immunoSEQ multiplex PCR, while the TCRdb copy is restricted to in-frame clones and leaves out a portion. The sample yields about 75,000 clones, 80% to 95% seen once. Sequencing input: peripheral blood. All receptors derive from a human donor in a cohort sampled during active COVID-19. Both conserved end residues are part of each CDR3. The D gene is left open where the match is weak. Only part of the rows carry a size: once, few, many, or a class if the clone is expanded.

TRBJ2-1	TRBV10-2	.	.	TGCGCCAGCAGGGGCAGCTCCTACAATGAGCAGTTCTTC	CASRGSSYNEQFF
TRBJ1-2	TRBV6-5	.	.	TGTGCCAGCAGTCCCCGCGAGGGGGACTATGGCTACACCTTC	CASSPREGDYGYTF
TRBJ2-3	TRBV25-1	.	.	TGTGCCAGCTCTGGGGGGTGGGGCGCAGATACGCAGTATTTT	CASSGGWGADTQYF
TRBJ2-1	TRBV25-1	.	.	TGTGCCAGTGCGGGGCTCGACAATGAGCAGTTCTTC	CASAGLDNEQFF
TRBJ2-5	TRBV18	TRBD2	.	TGTGCCAGCTCAGGGGCGGGGGACCAAGAGACCCAGTACTTC	CASSGAGDQETQYF
TRBJ2-1	TRBV6-4	TRBD2	.	TGTGCCAGCAGTGACTCGGCTAGCGGGGGAGATGAGCAGTTCTTC	CASSDSASGGDEQFF
TRBJ1-2	TRBV9	TRBD1	.	TGTGCCAGCAGCCCCGGGACAGTCGGCTACACCTTC	CASSPGTVGYTF
TRBJ1-5	TRBV9	.	.	TGTGCCAGCAGCGTAGAAGCGACAGGCAATCAGCCCCAGCATTTT	CASSVEATGNQPQHF
TRBJ2-1	TRBV5-1	TRBD2	.	TGCGCCAGCAGCTCGGGACTAGCGGGGGCCTCTGGGTACAATGAGCAGTTCTTC	CASSSGLAGASGYNEQFF
TRBJ2-3	TRBV12-3/TRBV12-4	.	.	TGTGCCAGCCGGGGGAACGCAGATACGCAGTATTTT	CASRGNADTQYF
TRBJ1-2	TRBV15	.	once	TGTGCCACCAGGGGCCCGTATGGCTACACCTTC	CATRGPYGYTF
TRBJ1-6	TRBV7-9	.	few	TGTGCCAGCAGCTTACAGGGAAAGGATTCACCCCTCCACTTT	CASSLQGKDSPLHF
TRBJ1-3	TRBV2	.	.	TGTGCCAGCAGTGAAGGGCGCGGGCGGAAGAACACCATATATTTT	CASSEGRGRKNTIYF
TRBJ2-7	TRBV20-1	TRBD2	.	TGCAGTGCTAGTCTCCCGGGGGGGACTCGGAACGAGCAGTACTTC	CSASLPGGTRNEQYF
TRBJ2-2	TRBV6-5	.	.	TGTGCCATCGGAAGGACACTCGGGGAGCTGTTTTTT	CAIGRTLGELFF
TRBJ1-2	TRBV19	.	.	TGTGCCTGTTTGGGGACTGACGCCTATGGCTACACCTTC	CACLGTDAYGYTF
TRBJ2-4	TRBV7-2	TRBD2	.	TGTGCCAGCAGACCCCCGGGGGGAAACATTCAGTACTTC	CASRPPGGNIQYF
TRBJ2-6	TRBV5-4	TRBD1	.	TGTGCCAGCAGCCGCCGACAGGGCCTGAGCTCTGGGGCCAACGTCCTGACTTTC	CASSRRQGLSSGANVLTF
TRBJ2-3	TRBV3-1/TRBV3-2	TRBD2	.	TGTGCCAGCAGCCGTCGGACTAGCGGGGGGGCCACGGATACGCAGTATTTT	CASSRRTSGGATDTQYF
TRBJ1-5	TRBV24-1	TRBD1	.	TGTGCCACCAGTGAATCAAACAGGGGGCAGGAGCCCCAGCATTTT	CATSESNRGQEPQHF
TRBJ2-3	TRBV6-1	TRBD1	.	TGTGCCAGCAGTGAAGACAGGGGGACAGATACGCAGTATTTT	CASSEDRGTDTQYF
TRBJ1-2	TRBV4-2	TRBD1	once	TGTGCCAGCAGCCAACCTGAACGCCCGGGACAGGGTGACAGTGGCTATGGCTACACCTTC	CASSQPERPGQGDSGYGYTF
TRBJ1-3	TRBV6-5	TRBD1	.	TGTGCCAGCAGTTACGCGGGACAGGGAGAAAACACCATATATTTT	CASSYAGQGENTIYF
TRBJ1-4	TRBV5-1	TRBD1	.	TGCGCCAGCAGCTCCGGACAGGAAGCAACTAATGAAAAACTGTTTTTT	CASSSGQEATNEKLFF
TRBJ1-2	TRBV2	TRBD1	once	TGTGCCAGCAGTGAAATAAGTAGGGACCTTTGGACAGGGAACTATGGCTACACCTTC	CASSEISRDLWTGNYGYTF
TRBJ1-1	TRBV6-5	.	.	TGTGCCAGCAGTTACATTGAGGGATCGAACACTGAAGCTTTCTTT	CASSYIEGSNTEAFF
TRBJ2-2	TRBV25-1	TRBD1	once	TGTGCCAGCAGCAAGACAGGGGCTGGGGAGCTGTTTTTT	CASSKTGAGELFF
TRBJ1-1	TRBV27	.	.	TGTGCCAGCAGTTTATCGTTAGTCGCTGAAGCTTTCTTT	CASSLSLVAEAFF
TRBJ2-7	TRBV19	TRBD2	.	TGTGCCAGTAGTATCGGACTAGCGGGGGGATATTCCTACGAGCAGTACTTC	CASSIGLAGGYSYEQYF
TRBJ1-6	TRBV5-6	TRBD1	.	TGTGCCAGCAGCGCAGACAGGGGGGGGCCCCTCCACTTT	CASSADRGGPLHF
TRBJ2-7	TRBV5-1	.	.	TGCGCCAGCACCGTCACGCGTATCGGTTACGAGCAGTACTTC	CASTVTRIGYEQYF
TRBJ2-3	TRBV7-9	.	.	TGTGCCAGCAGCTCCCAGACAGTGGGGTTCACTACGCAGTATTTT	CASSSQTVGFTTQYF
TRBJ2-5	TRBV3-1/TRBV3-2	.	.	TGTGCCAGCAGCCAAGATCGTTGGGCAGGGGGGAAGTTTCAAGAGACCCAGTACTTC	CASSQDRWAGGKFQETQYF
TRBJ1-3	TRBV6-5	.	.	TGTGCCAGCAGCTTCCGGGAAACCTCTGGAAACACCATATATTTT	CASSFRETSGNTIYF
TRBJ2-7	TRBV3-1/TRBV3-2	TRBD1	once	TGTGCCAGCAGCCATGGGACAGGGCTCCCTTACGAGCAGTACTTC	CASSHGTGLPYEQYF
TRBJ1-6	TRBV4-2	.	.	TGTGCCAGCAGCAACCCGGGGGAGATCGGTTCACCCCTCCACTTT	CASSNPGEIGSPLHF
TRBJ2-3	TRBV15	TRBD2	.	TGTGCCACCAGCAGAGTAAAGCGGGGGGCGGAGGATACGCAGTATTTT	CATSRVKRGAEDTQYF
TRBJ1-1	TRBV5-1	.	.	TGCGCCAGCAGCCCCACGGGTTTCACCGGATCTGAAGCTTTCTTT	CASSPTGFTGSEAFF
TRBJ2-3	TRBV18	TRBD2	.	TGTGCCAGCTCACCGCTGGGCGGGAGTAGCACAGATACGCAGTATTTT	CASSPLGGSSTDTQYF
TRBJ1-6	TRBV6-5	.	.	TGTGCCAGCAGCTCAACCGGACAGATAGATTCACCCCTCCACTTT	CASSSTGQIDSPLHF
TRBJ1-1	TRBV19	.	.	TGTGCCAGTAGTATGTTCGGACAGATGAACACTGAAGCTTTCTTT	CASSMFGQMNTEAFF
TRBJ1-6	TRBV6-5	TRBD1	.	TGTGCCAGCAGCCGCTCGACAGGGACACTACCCCTCCACTTT	CASSRSTGTLPLHF
TRBJ2-7	TRBV5-8	TRBD1	.	TGTGCCAGCAGCTTAGGGACAGGACGTAACTACGAGCAGTACTTC	CASSLGTGRNYEQYF
TRBJ1-2	TRBV2	TRBD1	.	TGTGCCAGCAAAAGAGGGGGCGCGGGCTATGGCTACACCTTC	CASKRGGAGYGYTF
TRBJ1-3	TRBV7-2	.	.	TGTGCCAGCAACCAGGGGTTAGCTGGAAACACCATATATTTT	CASNQGLAGNTIYF